This TCR beta chain was identified in a study of human T cells and chemical hapten exposure. V shed 1 base and J 8 bases; nucleotides not matched to a gene: 0. The CDR3 loop spans 14 amino acids. The V gene's germline CDR1 is LGHNA and CDR2 YNFKEQ. Time point reported: patch test 1, 2 weeks after DPC sensitization. As for treatment: therapeutic diphenylcyclopropenone sensitization with weekly scalp DPC. Whole-study findings and limits: Having alopecia, donors may respond immunologically unlike healthy people.

A remark on this clonotype: Its cognate antigen is unknown.

TCRdb reprocessed the RACE reads with MiXCR, giving one entry per CDR3 protein. Of roughly 120,000 distinct CDR3 sequences listed, roughly an eighth are singletons. This TCR derives from a woman between 50 and 59 years old with alopecia areata. Some clones in this sample may be carry-over from other donors' samples. The J gene is TRBJ1-6, the V gene TRBV4-2; TRBD1 aligns across 9 bases. This sample comprised whole blood, obtained in connection with sensitization to the hapten diphenylcyclopropenone (DPC). Here the CDR3 reads CASSQGQGDSPLHF. The CDR3 bases are TGTGCCAGCAGCCAAGGACAGGGGGATTCACCCCTCCACTTT.